A selection of T cell receptor beta chains follows, all from one sample in a study of blood T cells in healthy people across ages. One entry per CDR3 protein, called by TCRdb with MiXCR from the 5' RACE reads. The sample records roughly 1,700,000 distinct CDR3 sequences, about 30% being singletons. The sequencing input was blood. The receptors derive from a woman in her 30s in good health. CDR3s include the opening cysteine and the closing phenylalanine or tryptophan. D genes are given only for firm matches. A row's size may be missing; if present it is once, few, many or a size class.

d_call clone_size j_call v_call cdr3_nt cdr3_aa
TRBD1 few TRBJ1-2 TRBV27 TGTGCCAGCTGGCCAGGACAGGGTGGCGGCTACACCTTC CASWPGQGGGYTF
. . TRBJ2-3 TRBV12-3/TRBV12-4 TGTGCCAGCAGCTACGTCGGGACTTCCGCAGATACGCAGTATTTT CASSYVGTSADTQYF
. . TRBJ1-5 TRBV6-6 TGTGCCAGCAGTTACGGCTACCTGGCGCCCCAGCATTTT CASSYGYLAPQHF
TRBD2 . TRBJ2-5 TRBV15 TGTGCCACATCGTTGGGGACTAGCGGGAAGACCCAGTACTTC CATSLGTSGKTQYF
. . TRBJ1-2 TRBV20-1 TGCAGTGCTAGGGACAGCTCCCTATATGGCTACACCTTC CSARDSSLYGYTF
. few TRBJ1-2 TRBV10-3 TGTGCCATCAGTGAGTCGTCTGTGGGGGGCAGCGGCTACACCTTC CAISESSVGGSGYTF
TRBD1 . TRBJ2-7 TRBV4-1 TGCGCCAGCAGCCAAGAAGGGACAGCCTCCTACGAGCAGTACTTC CASSQEGTASYEQYF
. few TRBJ1-1 TRBV20-1 TGCAGTGCCATCGAGGCGGGAAACACTGAAGCTTTCTTT CSAIEAGNTEAFF
. . TRBJ2-5 TRBV5-1 TGCGCCAGCAGCTTCCTCGGGATAAGGTCTGGGTTCGGAGAGACCCAGTACTTC CASSFLGIRSGFGETQYF
. once TRBJ2-1 TRBV20-1 TGCAGCCCCCCCCAGCGATACAATGAGCAGTTCTTC CSPPQRYNEQFF
. . TRBJ2-3 TRBV15 TGTGCCACCAGCAGAGCGGGACTGGGCACAGATACGCAGTATTTT CATSRAGLGTDTQYF
. . TRBJ1-4 TRBV7-9 TGTGCCAGCAGCTTAGTCGGCAGACATGAAAAACTGTGTTTT CASSLVGRHEKLCF
. few TRBJ1-2 TRBV20-1 TGCAGTGCTAATCCGGACAGCCTTGAAAACTATGGCTACACCTTC CSANPDSLENYGYTF
. . TRBJ2-3 TRBV6-4 TGTGCCAGCAGTGGAGGATGGGGGGCCCAGCCAGATACGCAGTATTTT CASSGGWGAQPDTQYF
. few TRBJ2-7 TRBV14 TGTGCCAGCAGCCAACGGGACATTGTCTCCTACGAGCAGTACTTC CASSQRDIVSYEQYF
. . TRBJ1-4 TRBV4-3 TGCGCCAGCAGCCAAGATATGACGGGTCGGGAAAAACTGTTTTTT CASSQDMTGREKLFF
TRBD1 . TRBJ1-5 TRBV4-2 TGTGCCAGCAGCCAAGGCACGGGACAGGCTGGCAATCAGCCCCAGCATTTT CASSQGTGQAGNQPQHF
. . TRBJ2-1 TRBV18 TGTGCCAGCTCACCCGACTTAGCCTCTCTCTACGAGCAGTTCTTC CASSPDLASLYEQFF
. many TRBJ2-7 TRBV15 TGTGCCACCAGCGGGGATTGGGGAGAGGACGAGCAGTACTTC CATSGDWGEDEQYF
TRBD2 . TRBJ2-7 TRBV19 TGTGCCAGTAGTATCGCGGCGGGGGGAGACTACGAGCAGTACTTC CASSIAAGGDYEQYF
TRBD1 . TRBJ1-4 TRBV9 TGTGCCAGCAGCGTGGGGACAGGGCTTGGCGAAAAACTGTTTTTT CASSVGTGLGEKLFF
. . TRBJ2-5 TRBV6-1 TGTGCCAGCAGTGACGAAGGGGGAGAGACCCAGTACTTC CASSDEGGETQYF
. . TRBJ2-5 TRBV3-1 TGTGCCAGCAGCCAAGCAGAAGTAGAGACCCAGTACTTC CASSQAEVETQYF
. few TRBJ1-2 TRBV12-3/TRBV12-4 TGTGCCAGCAGTTCAGGGTCCGTCTATGGCTACACCTTC CASSSGSVYGYTF
. few TRBJ1-2 TRBV29-1 TGCAGCGTCACCCATGAGGACTATGGCTACACCTTC CSVTHEDYGYTF
. . TRBJ2-7 TRBV7-6 TGTGCCAGCAGCCCCCGCTCCGGGGGAATCTACGAGCAGTACTTC CASSPRSGGIYEQYF
TRBD2 . TRBJ2-1 TRBV3-1 TGTGCCAGCAGCCACGGGGGTACCGGGGGGAACAATGAGCAGTTCTTC CASSHGGTGGNNEQFF
. few TRBJ1-5 TRBV15 TGTGCCACCAGCAGAGTGACAGGCCCCTATCAGCCCCAGCATTTT CATSRVTGPYQPQHF
. . TRBJ2-1 TRBV15 TGTGCCACCAGCAGAAAAGAGACCCAGTTCTTC CATSRKETQFF